The T cell receptor (beta chain) described here comes from a study of T cell changes during pregnancy in multiple sclerosis. The ends lost 0 bases at V and 0 bases at J; junction bases unmatched: 8. The germline gives CDR1 SGDLS, CDR2 YYNGEE. This CDR3 is 17 amino acids long. Method: immunoSEQ multiplex PCR; TCRdb's copy keeps in-frame clones and lacks some. The table shows approximately 11,000 clones, with 80% to 90% occurring only once. Only one count was recorded for this clone. The source is a female donor in good health, enrolled as a control in a pregnancy study. Specimen: CD8+ T cells from peripheral blood mononuclear cells, collected in the first trimester of pregnancy. The genes are TRBV9 and TRBJ1-1; 7 nucleotides match TRBD1. CDR3 DNA: TGTGCCAGCAGCGTAGGGGACAGACTTCGAATGAACACTGAAGCTTTCTTT. Translating it yields CASSVGDRLRMNTEAFF.